The T cell receptor (beta chain) described here comes from a study of CD8 T cells in Susac syndrome. Roughly 0.45 to 1 ug RNA was reverse transcribed with random hexamers. TCRdb reprocessed the immunoSEQ multiplex PCR reads with MiXCR, giving one entry per CDR3 protein. The sample has about 120,000 distinct CDR3 sequences, around 94% seen once. The CDR3 is 14 residues long. Looked up from germline, CDR1 is SEHNR and CDR2 is FQNEAQ (reference sequence). V lost 5 bases, J lost 4 bases, and 15 bases lay in between. Input material: CD8+ T cells from PBMCs. The origin of this receptor is a human donor with Susac syndrome. The chain employs TRBV7-9 and TRBJ2-7, with no clear D. The chain's CDR3 is CASSPLLSTYEQYF. The CDR3 nucleotides are TGTGCCAGCAGCCCGCTTCTATCCACTTACGAGCAGTACTTC.